The next 12 T cell receptor beta chains were all read from a single sample in a study of blood T cell repertoires in COVID-19. Using immunoSEQ multiplex PCR, the repertoire was profiled, and TCRdb retains in-frame clones only, with some absent. The sample consists of about 140,000 clones, approximately 85% of them appearing once. The sample taken for sequencing was peripheral blood. These receptors were taken from a middle-aged man with acute or convalescent COVID-19.

CDR3: CASNLGGSQETQYF. The CDR3, as DNA: TGTGCCAGCAACCTAGGGGGCTCACAAGAGACCCAGTACTTC. The chain combines TRBV6-5 with TRBJ2-5; 7 bases map to TRBD1. Trimming removed 7 bases from V and 2 bases from J; junction bases left unmatched: 7. The CDR3 covers 14 residues. The germline V gene has CDR1 MNHEY and CDR2 SVGAGI.

The chain combines TRBV28 with TRBJ1-2; maybe TRBD1 (6 bases). Germline V lookup: CDR1 MDHEN, CDR2 SYDVKM. The CDR3 sequence is 16 residues long. V gave up 3 bases and J gave up 1 base, with 15 bases separating them. DNA of the CDR3: TGTGCCAGCAGTTTCGCCGGGACACATATTAACTATGGCTACACCTTC. Translating gives CASSFAGTHINYGYTF.

This clone occurred a few times. CDR3 sequence (DNA): TGCGCCAGCAGCTTGACAGGGAATCAGCCCCAGCATTTT. It yields the protein CASSLTGNQPQHF. The V and J genes are TRBV5-1 and TRBJ1-5, with D possibly being TRBD1 (6 bases). CDR3 length equals 13 residues. V lost 1 base to trimming and J lost 4 bases, with 6 bases between them. The germline V gene has CDR1 SGHRS and CDR2 YFSETQ.

The J gene is TRBJ2-1, the V gene TRBV11-1; 7 nucleotides agree with TRBD1. There are 15 residues in the CDR3. The trim removed 1 base at V and 8 bases at J, leaving 8 bases unmatched. In germline, CDR1 is SGHAT, CDR2 FQDESV (reference sequence). CDR3 sequence (DNA): TGTGCCAGCAGCTTAGTTTCAAGGGGGCTGGATGAGCAGTTCTTC. Its protein product is CASSLVSRGLDEQFF. Complete variable domain (other parts from reference TRBV11-1 and TRBJ2-1): EAEVAQSPRYKITEKSQAVAFWCDPISGHATLYWYRQILGQGPELLVQFQDESVVDDSQLPKDRFSAERLKGVDSTLKIQPAELGDSAMYLCASSLVSRGLDEQFFGPGTRLTVL.

V gene TRBV6-5 combines with J gene TRBJ2-7; the match to TRBD1 covers 7 bases. V trimming: 0 bases; J trimming: 2 bases; junction bases outside the gene matches: 4. The CDR3 length is 15 residues. Per germline, CDR1 MNHEY and CDR2 SVGAGI. The DNA of the CDR3 is TGTGCCAGCAGTTACTCAAGGGGACAGCCCTACGAGCAGTACTTC. Its protein is CASSYSRGQPYEQYF.

This clone was counted once. V is TRBV19 and J is TRBJ1-2; TRBD1 agrees at 9 bases. The CDR3 is made up of 16 amino acids. Trimming took 0 bases from V and 4 from J; bases not matched to a gene: 6. Germline loops: CDR1 LNHDA, CDR2 SQIVND (reference sequence). The DNA of the CDR3 is TGTGCCAGTAGTATAGACGCCCGGGACAGGGTCTATGGCTACACCTTC. The encoded protein is CASSIDARDRVYGYTF. Full variable domain (remainder filled in from reference TRBV19 and TRBJ1-2): DGGITQSPKYLFRKEGQNVTLSCEQNLNHDAMYWYRQDPGQGLRLIYYSQIVNDFQKGDIAEGYSVSREKKESFPLTVTSAQKNPTAFYLCASSIDARDRVYGYTFGSGTRLTVV.

The gene calls are TRBV7-9 and TRBJ2-7; TRBD2 is a possible D gene (6 bases). The length of the CDR3 is 15 residues. In germline, CDR1 is SEHNR, CDR2 FQNEAQ (reference sequence). V lost 3 bases to trimming and J lost 2 bases, with 14 bases between them. This chain's CDR3 is CASSFGGELTYEQYF. The CDR3 DNA reads as TGTGCCAGCAGCTTCGGCGGGGAACTTACCTACGAGCAGTACTTC.

This chain joins TRBV4-1 and TRBJ1-2, with 9 bases matching TRBD1. The germline V gene encodes CDR1 MGHRA and CDR2 YSYEKL. The CDR3 length is 15 residues. J lost 8 bases, V lost 1 base, and 8 bases had no gene match. CDR3 nucleotide sequence: TGCGCCAGCAGCCAAGGTGAACAGGGGGCGGAGGGCTACACCTTC. It translates to CASSQGEQGAEGYTF.

The rearrangement uses TRBV15 and TRBJ1-2, with D uncertain. CDR1 is LNHNV and CDR2 is YYDKDF in the germline V gene (reference sequence). V lost 0 bases and J lost 3, with 11 bases in between. The CDR3 runs 15 residues. The CDR3 region has the DNA TGTGCCACCAGCAGAGAGGATGAGAGGGACTATGGCTACACCTTC. Its protein is CATSREDERDYGYTF.

This chain joins TRBV11-2 and TRBJ1-4, with D perhaps matching TRBD1 (6 bases). CDR1 and CDR2 (germline): SGHAT, FQNNGV. This CDR3 spans 15 amino acids. Trimming pared 1 base from V and 4 bases from J, leaving 10 bases between. The CDR3 sequence: CASSLGAGDNEKLFF. CDR3 nucleotide sequence: TGTGCCAGCAGCTTAGGGGCAGGGGATAATGAAAAACTGTTTTTT. Full variable domain (remainder filled in from reference TRBV11-2 and TRBJ1-4): EAGVAQSPRYKIIEKRQSVAFWCNPISGHATLYWYQQILGQGPKLLIQFQNNGVVDDSQLPKDRFSAERLKGVDSTLKIQPAKLEDSAVYLCASSLGAGDNEKLFFGSGTQLSVL.

V is TRBV2 and J is TRBJ2-1, with 8 nucleotides matching TRBD1. CDR1 and CDR2 from the germline V gene are SNHLY and FYNNEI. V lost 6 bases, J lost 8 bases, and 12 bases stayed unmatched. The CDR3 length is 15 residues. The CDR3: CASRSDRERGDEQFF. CDR3 nucleotides: TGTGCCAGCAGGTCGGACAGGGAGAGGGGGGATGAGCAGTTCTTC.

The rearrangement uses TRBV2 and TRBJ2-7; the D is unclear. CDR1 and CDR2 from the germline V gene are SNHLY and FYNNEI. This CDR3 has 13 amino acids. V lost 3 bases and J lost 3, with 9 bases in between. The CDR3 coding sequence is TGTGCCAGCAGTGACAGGCCTGTCTACGAGCAGTACTTC. As protein: CASSDRPVYEQYF.